A selection of T cell receptor beta chains follows, all from one sample in a study of T cells expressing NK-cell markers. Each CDR3 protein gets one entry in TCRdb, which reprocessed the 5' RACE reads and gives no DNA. The table lists fewer than 550,000 distinct CDR3 sequences. Specimen: blood T cells: a sorted CD56 or NKG2C T cell subset, CD4+ or CD8+ T cells, or bulk PBMC T cells (not recorded which). These receptors were obtained from a woman aged 45 to 65 in good health. Both conserved end residues are part of each CDR3.

len | j_gene | v_gene | CDR3aa
14 | TRBJ2-5 | TRBV3-1 | CASSLSTDGETQYF
12 | TRBJ2-1 | TRBV7-8 | CASSLEVGGPAF
14 | TRBJ2-7 | TRBV12-3/TRBV12-4 | CASSGLAGGSEQYF
16 | TRBJ2-3 | TRBV29-1 | CSVEGGLPLFTDTQYF
14 | TRBJ1-1 | TRBV29-1 | CSVEGRDRGTEAFF
13 | TRBJ2-2 | TRBV12-3/TRBV12-4 | CASSFFESGELFF
12 | TRBJ2-5 | TRBV20-1 | CSAAGLQETQYF
14 | TRBJ2-7 | TRBV6-5 | CASRETGHLYEQYF
14 | TRBJ2-2 | TRBV5-4 | CASSLGWGSGELFF
14 | TRBJ2-2 | TRBV6-6 | CASTDRVNTGELFF
11 | TRBJ2-2 | TRBV12-3/TRBV12-4 | CASRRQGYLFF
18 | TRBJ2-3 | TRBV3-1 | CASSQLRGRTGGADTQYF
14 | TRBJ1-4 | TRBV7-9 | CASSRTGQNEKLFF
15 | TRBJ2-3 | TRBV7-8 | CASSFQRLLPDTQYF
15 | TRBJ2-7 | TRBV6-5 | CASSYSRLASYEQYF
16 | TRBJ2-2 | TRBV12-3/TRBV12-4 | CASSRTSGRGTGELFF
14 | TRBJ1-1 | TRBV2 | CAGAKGSLNTEAFF
14 | TRBJ1-2 | TRBV12-3/TRBV12-4 | CASRSGTGDRGYTF
12 | TRBJ2-5 | TRBV9 | CASSASGETQYF
14 | TRBJ2-1 | TRBV12-3/TRBV12-4 | CASSPGQGTGEQFF
15 | TRBJ2-3 | TRBV4-2 | CASSPSAGVTDTQYF
15 | TRBJ2-3 | TRBV15 | CATSGAGGPPDTQYF
13 | TRBJ2-2 | TRBV19 | CASSLHITGELFF
15 | TRBJ2-3 | TRBV5-1 | CASSSTTLKTDTQYF
17 | TRBJ2-7 | TRBV7-6 | CASSLGVRAGRTYEQYF
17 | TRBJ2-5 | TRBV3-1 | CASSQTRRQGAQETQYF
13 | TRBJ2-5 | TRBV7-9 | CASSLKPQGTQYF
15 | TRBJ1-5 | TRBV12-3/TRBV12-4 | CASSLTGQSWAAQHF
14 | TRBJ2-2 | TRBV11-3 | CASSQRLAGGELFF
15 | TRBJ1-5 | TRBV4-2 | CASSPTPTGLQPQHF
16 | TRBJ2-3 | TRBV7-8 | CASSLAWGLAPDTQYF
16 | TRBJ2-5 | TRBV10-3 | CATHTPGQGFSETQYF
15 | TRBJ2-1 | TRBV5-1 | CASGLAPDTVHEQFF
15 | TRBJ1-3 | TRBV29-1 | CSVGIGSGSGNTIYF
13 | TRBJ2-1 | TRBV2 | CASSKTDRNEQFF
16 | TRBJ2-2 | TRBV21-1 | CASSKSQGPNTGELFF
15 | TRBJ2-5 | TRBV3-1 | CASSHLAGPAETQYF
14 | TRBJ2-5 | TRBV4-1 | CATSRVASRETQYF
16 | TRBJ1-2 | TRBV25-1 | CASSDWGTGLNYGYTF